These 9 T cell receptor beta chains came from one sample sequenced in a study of technical replicates of blood from a handful of donors. Libraries were prepared by immunoSEQ multiplex PCR; TCRdb keeps only in-frame clonotypes and omits some of them. Here the sample spans tens of thousands of clones, 91% being singletons. Material: T cells isolated from PBMCs. The receptors derive from a human donor in good health. Some clones in this sample may be carry-over from other donors' samples.

Details on this clone: Its ends do not fully match the called genes, so a read error is possible. The gene calls are TRBV6-5 and TRBJ2-1; no clear D. The CDR3 loop spans 11 amino acids. Looked up from germline, CDR1 is MNHEY and CDR2 is SVGAGI. The CDR3 reads CASSYSNQQFF. CDR3 in DNA: TGTGCCAGCAGTTACAGCAATCAGCAGTTCTTC.

The rearrangement links TRBV9 to TRBJ1-3, with 8 bases lining up with TRBD2. The DNA matches TRBJ2-2 better at its end, which makes the J call doubtful. Looked up from germline, CDR1 is SGDLS and CDR2 is YYNGEE. The CDR3 sequence is 18 residues long. The CDR3 nucleotides read TGTGCCAGCAGCGCGATAACCGGGACTAGATCAATCCCCGGGGAGCTGTTTTTT. Encoded protein: CASSAITGTRSIPGELFF.

The rearrangement uses TRBV2 and TRBJ2-7, with 7 bases lining up with TRBD2. The germline V gene has CDR1 SNHLY and CDR2 FYNNEI. The CDR3 runs 13 residues. V trimming: 6 bases; J trimming: 4 bases; junction bases outside the gene matches: 6. Written as DNA, the CDR3 is TGTGCCAGCAGCTACTCTAGCGGATACGAGCAGTACTTC. Amino acid sequence: CASSYSSGYEQYF.

The chain uses TRBV7-8 and TRBJ2-7, with 12 bases fitting TRBD1. The CDR3 loop spans 15 amino acids. Germline CDR1 SGHVS, CDR2 FQNEAQ. Trimming took 5 bases from V and 2 from J; bases not matched to a gene: 4. The CDR3, as DNA: TGTGCCAGCAGCGCGGGACAGGGGGCCACCTACGAGCAGTACTTC. It is translated as CASSAGQGATYEQYF.

V gene TRBV7-9 combines with J gene TRBJ2-5, with 11 bases identical to TRBD1. Trimming at V came to 4 bases and at J to 0 bases, leaving 4 bases not matched to a gene. Germline CDR1 is SEHNR and CDR2 is FQNEAQ (reference sequence). The CDR3 contains 16 residues. The CDR3 loop reads CASSYRDRGYQETQYF. The DNA of the CDR3 is TGTGCCAGCAGCTACAGGGACAGGGGGTACCAAGAGACCCAGTACTTC.

The J gene is TRBJ1-1, the V gene TRBV9, with TRBD1 as a possible D gene (6 bases). V lost 4 bases, J lost 3 bases, and 16 bases lay in between. Germline-derived CDR1 and CDR2 are SGDLS and YYNGEE. This CDR3 is built from 15 residues. The DNA of the CDR3 is TGTGCCAGCAGCACCGATCTTGACAGGTACACTGAAGCTTTCTTT. Protein: CASSTDLDRYTEAFF. Drawing the rest from reference TRBV9 and TRBJ1-1, the complete variable domain is DSGVTQTPKHLITATGQRVTLRCSPRSGDLSVYWYQQSLDQGLQFLIQYYNGEERAKGNILERFSAQQFPDLHSELNLSSLELGDSALYFCASSTDLDRYTEAFFGQGTRLTVV.

The chain joins TRBV5-1 to TRBJ1-3; perhaps TRBD1 as D (6 bases). Trimming took 2 bases from V and 4 from J, leaving 13 bases between them. The length of the CDR3 is 15 residues. Per the germline V gene, CDR1 is SGHRS and CDR2 is YFSETQ. CDR3 in amino acids: CASSLSWTEGNTIYF. Here the CDR3 DNA reads TGCGCCAGCAGCTTAAGCTGGACAGAAGGAAACACCATATATTTT.

The chain joins TRBV27 to TRBJ1-2; no clear D gene. The CDR3 has 15 residues. Trimming stripped 2 bases from V and 3 bases from J, with 13 bases between. CDR1 is MNHEY and CDR2 is SMNVEV in the germline V gene (reference sequence). CDR3 nucleotides: TGTGCCAGCAGTTTAATATATAGTTCCGACTATGGCTACACCTTC. Translation: CASSLIYSSDYGYTF.

This chain uses TRBV28 with TRBJ2-7; TRBD1 is a possible D gene (7 bases). Trimming left V 5 bases short and J 4 bases short, with 18 bases between. The CDR3 sequence is 15 residues long. The V gene's germline CDR1 is MDHEN and CDR2 SYDVKM. CDR3 in DNA: TGTGCCAGCAGTGGAAGTCCAGGGGGGCTTTACGAGCAGTACTTC. Protein sequence: CASSGSPGGLYEQYF.